This T cell receptor beta chain originates from a study of OX40 agonist ivuxolimab in advanced cancers. The study in broad terms: Ivuxolimab was an agonistic, fully human IgG2 monoclonal antibody directed against OX40 (CD134), a costimulatory receptor. Intravenous ivuxolimab was administered to patients every 2 weeks at six dose levels: 0.01, 0.1, 0.3, 1.5, 3 and 10 mg/kg. Of the approximately 50 dose-escalation patients, hepatocellular carcinoma was present in about 19, melanoma in roughly 15, renal cell carcinoma in 9 and head and neck cancer in 9. A male proportion of around 80% and a mean age of around 60 years, ranging from 23 to 79, were recorded for the dose-escalation cohort. Patients were allowed to have had prior anti-PD-1, anti-PD-L1 or anti-CTLA-4 therapy, and less than 45% of the dose-escalation patients had previously received checkpoint inhibitors. Three dose-escalation patients achieved partial responses, one with hepatocellular carcinoma and two with cutaneous melanoma. The point of sequencing TCRbeta in the periphery was to test whether ivuxolimab changed TCR sequence diversity and drove clonal T-cell expansion. The paper covers the monotherapy dose-escalation part of the phase I ivuxolimab trial, which included N ≈ 57 patients.

CDR1 and CDR2 (SGHTS, YDEGEE) derive from the germline V gene. Clipping removes 0 bases from V and 1 base from J, with 3 as the unmatched junction base count. Measured from the cysteine to the phenylalanine, the CDR3 is 15 residues long. Kept here is only the CDR3 DNA, which spans 45 bases and is read in frame from base 1. For sequencing of the TCRbeta CDR3 region, genomic DNA was extracted from the sorted cells. The immunoSEQ Assay was used to sequence the TCRbeta CDR3 regions. The immuneACCESS repertoire file appears here via TCRdb, limited to in-frame rearrangements. These files lack a portion of the clones; in checked studies, under half of the deficit traces to unresolved V genes, and the cause of the others is not known. Recorded for this sample are tens of thousands of clones; around 86% of them occurred a single time. The ten largest clones take up 32% of the sample. On the study overall, not on this receptor specifically: After ivuxolimab, expanded clones were on average more numerous among CD8+ T cells than among CD4+ T cells. In partial responders in the 0.1-3.0 mg/kg groups, normalized peripheral clonal expansion was found to be among the lowest, especially among CD8+ T cells. At doses from 0.1 to 3.0 mg/kg, clonal expansion was seen in both CD4+ and CD8+ blood T cells between baseline and week 6. Low levels of normalized T-cell clonal expansion were also seen in some patients who did not respond. The antigen specificity of the clonally expanded peripheral T cells was not determined.

The trial excluded patients who had a history of autoimmune disease or who were on systemic immunosuppression. Peripheral blood for TCR sequencing was collected from all dose cohorts at baseline, on cycle 4 day 1, and on cycle 7 day 1. Samples came from an open-label, multicenter, first-in-human phase I dose-escalation trial of ivuxolimab. The trial enrolled adults with locally advanced or metastatic head and neck squamous cell, hepatocellular, melanoma or renal cell carcinoma. Before TCR sequencing, CD4+ and CD8+ T cells were separately sorted from peripheral blood. Of note for this clone: What antigen it recognizes has not been identified. Base qualities are not provided; no much larger clone lies one nucleotide away.

The chain links TRBV5-8 with TRBJ2-5, and 7 junctional nucleotides match TRBD2. The sample in question was CD4+ or CD8+ T cells sorted from blood, obtained in a trial of the OX40 agonist ivuxolimab. The sequence came from an adult with an advanced solid tumor such as melanoma, head and neck, liver or kidney cancer. The CDR3 loop reads CASSLGREGQETQYF. Read as DNA, the sequence is TGTGCCAGCAGCTTGGGCAGGGAGGGCCAAGAGACCCAGTACTTC.